This T cell receptor (beta chain) came from a study of cytomegalovirus exposure and HLA in healthy donors (dated by TCRdb to the late 2010s). For context, the study as a whole: An earlier analysis of 587 of the donors reported approximately 280 Gb of sequence data and 100 million to 120 million unique TCR beta sequences obtained from roughly 180 million T cells. An early release covering roughly 600 HLA-typed donors comprised 250 to 350 gigabases of sequencing data and 85 million to 100 million unique TCR sequences. Of the 300 to 500 genotyped donors, 75% to 85% were placed in the genetic ancestry cluster associated with self-reported Caucasian donors. The study was designed to test whether signatures of past pathogen exposure could be identified by cataloging public T cell receptors. The T cell repertoires of roughly 660 subjects were profiled by immunosequencing and related to cytomegalovirus serostatus. Besides the first cohort of 666 subjects, a separate validation cohort made up of 95 to 150 different subjects was used. High-throughput TCR immunosequencing, statistical association of individual TCRs with disease status, and machine learning were combined to predict cytomegalovirus infection status. In a later analysis, previously published TCR beta repertoires from several hundred donors were re-analyzed and high-resolution HLA genotyping was added so that TCR occurrence patterns could be studied. Rather than drawing on any new phenotypic data, the later analysis identified candidate immune exposures from TCR beta sequences and the way those sequences occurred across donors. An earlier analysis of more than 450 of the donors used high-throughput TCR beta sequencing to judge whether each TCR beta V gene segment behaved as functional or pseudogenic. Donor age, sex, ethnicity and CMV serostatus were collected together with the repertoire data. Genome-wide SNP genotypes for about 65% of the 666 donors were used in a later genetic analysis, which treated that subset as a discovery cohort. All discovery cohort repertoires had been generated on a single sequencing platform. Class I and class II HLA loci were covered by the typing at four-digit resolution. Typing coverage differed by locus: A, B, C, DRB1 and DQB1 were typed in about 629-630 donors, DQA1 in 500 to 550, DPA1 in 600 to 610, and DPB1 in 400 to 490. Because of strong linkage in the cohort, 5 or 6 DR-DQ haplotypes were treated as single units for association and clustering. Among about 400 genotyped donors of the cohort, an average of about 240,000 unique TCR beta nucleotide sequences was sequenced per donor, of which approximately 19% were non-productive. Here is what the overall study found, with its caveats: According to a later genetic analysis, donors in an Asian-associated ancestry cluster had fewer N-insertions in productive TCRs than the roughly 660-donor mean. Assigning TCR associations to individual alleles was difficult when HLA alleles, especially DR and DQ, strongly co-occurred. Some IMGT-functional V segments, including TRBV6-2 and TRBV6-3, could not be distinguished by the 87-base-pair reads and were therefore excluded. Only TCR beta chains were sequenced in this cohort, and the absence of alpha or paired-chain data limited detectable features. Because HLA typing was missing for some donors at each locus, association tests included only the typed subset. The study gave a list of 150 to 200 TCR beta chains associated with cytomegalovirus. The authors suggested that the approach could potentially be generalized to other disease states and immunological phenotypes. Because counts were too low, approximately 15 rarely observed V segments, including chromosome 9 orphons, were excluded from the earlier analysis of under 650 of the donors. Several of the top co-occurrence clusters appeared to be linked to parvovirus B19, influenza, CMV and Epstein-Barr virus, according to a later analysis. According to a later analysis, most CMV-associated TCR beta chains appeared to be HLA-restricted, and the HLA associations seemed to be driven largely by CMV exposure. The classifier was reported to diagnose cytomegalovirus status with high specificity and sensitivity in both the original and validation cohorts. A later analysis found that HLA-associated TCR beta chains were more clonally expanded and had lower generation probabilities than equally common non-associated chains. In a later genetic analysis, a missense DCLRE1C variant was associated with V-gene and J-gene trimming of TCR beta chains, and the association was replicated in an independent cohort. Roughly uniform sequencing depth across donors was assumed in presence/absence analyses, although this assumption may not hold. Specific HLA alleles were associated with roughly 16,000 TCR beta sequences at a false discovery rate of 0.05 in a later analysis. A further reported finding was that TCR beta sequences accurately predicted the HLA-A and HLA-B alleles for most subjects in the first cohort. In an earlier analysis of around 600 of the donors, most TCR beta V segments appeared in productive rearrangements about 87% or about 30% of the time, broadly matching IMGT annotations. In a later analysis, the rate of TCR association differed among HLA loci, with DRB1 alleles having the most associated TCRs and HLA-C alleles having the fewest. Most TCR sequences were observed very rarely across donors, whereas some public TCRs were present in many individuals. A group of highly shared sequence variants was considered likely to be a technical artifact of the sequencing pipeline. A few of the identified cytomegalovirus-associated TCR beta chains were confirmed in vitro to be specific for cytomegalovirus antigens. Linkage disequilibrium might explain the correlated functional status among segregating V segments, but an unknown experimental factor could not be excluded. For the cohort, immune exposure information was limited to CMV serostatus.

The table lists this clone with a count of one. Its antigen is currently not known. No much larger clone exists at a distance of one base, and base qualities are not known. The library was generated by the immunoSEQ multiplex PCR assay. For the multiplex PCR, a mixture combining 60 forward primers for TCR Vbeta segments and 13 reverse primers for TCR Jbeta segments was used. A multiplex PCR assay on genomic DNA amplified the CDR3 region of rearranged TCR beta genes. Amplified TCR beta libraries were sequenced as 87-base-pair reads on the Illumina HiSeq System. The published analysis was carried out like this. A later analysis tallied tens of millions of unique TCR beta chains across the 666 repertoires, and around 12 million of those chains were shared by two or more donors. Raw reads were error-corrected and collapsed into unique sequences with a nearest-neighbor algorithm that merged closely related sequences to remove PCR and sequencing errors. Alignment of CDR3 sequences to IMGT reference sequences was used to assign V, D and J gene segments. Each retained sequence needed at least a six-nucleotide match to both a V gene segment and a J gene segment. A rearrangement counted as productive if the CDR3 had no stop codons and remained in frame with V and J, and every other rearrangement counted as non-productive. Following IMGT convention, CDR3 was defined as the stretch from the second conserved V-encoded cysteine to the conserved J-encoded phenylalanine. Sequences without an unambiguous match to a single V gene segment were excluded from the earlier analysis of 587 of the donors. In an earlier analysis of 500 to 750 of the donors, V segments were called functional above 56.7% productive rearrangements and were called segregating when the between-donor standard deviation exceeded 5%. To diagnose cytomegalovirus status from the catalog of TCR beta chain sequences, a statistical classification framework was built. In a later analysis, V and J genes were assigned by comparing TCR nucleotide sequences against IMGT/GENE-DB human TR gene sequences. The TCRdist pipeline was used in a later analysis to assign CDR3 sequences and most-parsimonious VDJ recombination scenarios. In a later analysis, every TCR beta chain was defined by the combination of its CDR3 amino acid sequence and its V-gene family, and reads without a unique V-gene family were dropped. In a later analysis, approximately 590 highly shared, low-generation-probability nucleotide sequences were removed to address suspected cross-contamination and a sequencing artifact. A later analysis calculated a clonal expansion index for each public chain from normalized within-repertoire ranks of inferred template counts. A later analysis computed generation probabilities with a VDJ recombination model fitted to out-of-frame rearrangements, and checked the results against IGoR. A later analysis scored TCR-TCR, TCR-HLA and TCR-CMV co-occurrence with hypergeometric tests, applying a repertoire-size bias correction to TCR pairs. In a later analysis, false discovery rates were estimated by permuting HLA or CMV assignments 20 times. A later analysis grouped co-occurring TCRs with DBSCAN, adding TCRdist sequence similarity when clustering within HLA-allele-positive subsets. Repertoires with fewer than 30,000 or more than 120,000 public chains were left out of co-occurrence clustering, as were a handful of repertoires with anomalous nucleotide sharing. What TCRdb holds here is the immuneACCESS table cut down to in-frame rearrangements. Part of the clones is not present; checked against another copy, under half of the missing clones reflect an unresolved V gene, and the others are unexplained. That table is the source of V, J and clone size, and D and trimming were worked out from the DNA. This sample lists roughly 170,000 clones; about 73% were detected once. The ten biggest clones cover under 15% of the sample.

The cohort was made up of approximately 700 healthy bone marrow donors. Cohort members were all nominally healthy when sampled, although unrecorded immune exposures were likely present. The donor tested CMV seropositive, placing the donor among the roughly 300 seropositive members of the cohort. Each donor provided a peripheral blood sample, and peripheral blood mononuclear cells were used for TCR beta sequencing. The Qiagen DNeasy Blood Extraction Kit was used to extract genomic DNA from the blood cell samples. The germline V gene yields MNHNS for CDR1 and SASEGT for CDR2. Relative to germline, V is missing 0 bases and J is missing 6 bases, with 8 bases of the junction outside any gene match. Reading from cysteine to phenylalanine, the CDR3 counts 15 amino acids. Kept here is only the CDR3 DNA, which spans 45 bases and is read in frame from base 1.

The source of this sequence is a woman aged 45-65 years in good health and CMV-seropositive. The sequence links TRBV6-1 to TRBJ2-7, with 7 bases in between that match TRBD1. What was sequenced was PBMCs. The DNA sequence is as follows: TGTGCCAGCAGTGAAGCGGTGACAGGGTGGGCCGAGCAGTACTTC. Its protein product is CASSEAVTGWAEQYF.